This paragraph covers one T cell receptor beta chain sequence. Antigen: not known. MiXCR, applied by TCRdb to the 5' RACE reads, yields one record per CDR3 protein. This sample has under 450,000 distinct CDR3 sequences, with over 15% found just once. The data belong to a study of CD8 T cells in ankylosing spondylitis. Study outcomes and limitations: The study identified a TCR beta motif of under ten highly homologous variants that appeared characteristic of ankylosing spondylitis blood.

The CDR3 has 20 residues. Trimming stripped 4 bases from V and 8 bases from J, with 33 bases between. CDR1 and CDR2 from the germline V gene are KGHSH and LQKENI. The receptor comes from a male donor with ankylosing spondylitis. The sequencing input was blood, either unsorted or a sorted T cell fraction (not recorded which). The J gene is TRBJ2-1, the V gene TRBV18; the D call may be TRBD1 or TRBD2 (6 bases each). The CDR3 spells CASSQPQGKGVGSPSDEQFF. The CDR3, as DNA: TGTGCCAGCTCACAACCACAGGGAAAAGGGGTCGGGAGCCCCTCGGATGAGCAGTTCTTC.